This TCR beta chain was obtained from a study of blood T cell repertoires in COVID-19 (TCRdb year 2020). Regarding the study in general: Collaborator samples came from the United States, Italy and Spain and covered acute and convalescent phases of COVID-19. The prospective study material was composed of cDNA or gDNA derived from T cells, B-cell-depleted T cells, or PBMCs. Deeply sampled blood TCRbeta repertoires from subjects exposed to, actively infected with, or recovered from COVID-19 were included in the dataset. The repertoires were released in a freely available public database meant as a resource for research on the immune response to SARS-CoV-2. The samples were drawn from two sources: the first 160 participants of the ongoing ImmuneRACE study, and 1,000 to 1,500 subjects contributed by 6 global collaborators. Nearly every sample came with metadata listing a de-identified subject ID, COVID-19 status, age in years and sex. Where available, HLA class I and class II types were taken from metadata supplied by the sample provider and were not determined by assay-based typing.

CDR1 and CDR2 are drawn from the germline V gene: KGHSH, LQKENI. From its cysteine to its phenylalanine, the CDR3 spans 14 amino acids. Left in the record is the CDR3 DNA by itself, 42 bases read in frame from the first base. V lost 3 bases and J lost 0 bases; the stretch between them is 7 bases long. TCRbeta CDR3 regions were amplified from genomic DNA using the immunoSEQ Assay, a bias-controlled multiplex PCR. Turning to the authors' computational methods: Within the assay, amplification of reference gene primers was used to estimate how many nucleated cells each sample contained. Sequence reads were collapsed and filtered to measure the absolute abundance of every unique TCRbeta CDR3 rearrangement. Productive Simpson clonality was computed per sample as the square root of Simpson's diversity index over productive rearrangements. TCRdb re-hosts the immuneACCESS table, in-frame sequences only. Its copies lack some clones; in the studies checked, an unresolved V gene accounts for under half of them, and the cause for the rest is not known. For V, J and clone size, that table is used; D and trimming come from the DNA. The sample includes fewer than 350,000 clones, with just over 90% observed a single time. The biggest ten clones account for 2% to 2.5% of the sample.

Participants in the prospective study were aged 18 to 89 years, lived in 24 United States geographic areas, and enrolled through a virtual design. Cohort assignment in the prospective study relied on participant-reported clinical history from a screening survey and a study questionnaire. Each participant in the prospective study had whole blood, serum and a nasopharyngeal or oropharyngeal swab collected by mobile phlebotomists. Additional blood draws and questionnaires over an approximately two-month period could optionally be provided by prospective study participants. Blood samples from the prospective study were shipped frozen or at room temperature prior to DNA extraction. With regard to this clone: Its antigen is still unknown. It has no much larger one-base neighbor in the sample; base qualities were not kept.

The study at large found these results: Clinical and demographic metadata were provided uncurated, with the amount varying by source and participant.

Sequencing input: PBMCs or T cells enriched from blood (not recorded which). This receptor was obtained from a woman in her forties with acute COVID-19. The rearranged segments are TRBV18 and TRBJ2-3, with TRBD2 perhaps the D gene, on 5 matching bases. The DNA sequence is given as TGTGCCAGCTCACCCGGACTTAGCACAGATACGCAGTATTTT. It codes for CASSPGLSTDTQYF.